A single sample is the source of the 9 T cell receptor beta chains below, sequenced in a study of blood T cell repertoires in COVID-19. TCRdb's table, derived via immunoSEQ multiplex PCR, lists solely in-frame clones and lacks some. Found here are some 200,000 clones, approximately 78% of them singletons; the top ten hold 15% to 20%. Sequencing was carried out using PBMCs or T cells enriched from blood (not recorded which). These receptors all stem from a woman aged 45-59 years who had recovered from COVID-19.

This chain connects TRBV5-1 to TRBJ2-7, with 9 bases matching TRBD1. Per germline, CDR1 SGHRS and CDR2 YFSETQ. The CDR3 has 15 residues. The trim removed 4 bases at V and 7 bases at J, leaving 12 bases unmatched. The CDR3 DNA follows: TGCGCCAGCAGCCTTATTCCGGGACAGGGTCTAGAGCAGTACTTC. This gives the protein CASSLIPGQGLEQYF.

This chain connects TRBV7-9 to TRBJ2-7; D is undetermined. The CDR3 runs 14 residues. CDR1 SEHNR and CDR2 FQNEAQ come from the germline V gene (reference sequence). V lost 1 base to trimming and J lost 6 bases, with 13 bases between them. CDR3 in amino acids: CASSLGTGEPEQYF. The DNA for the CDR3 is TGTGCCAGCAGCTTAGGCACGGGTGAGCCCGAGCAGTACTTC.

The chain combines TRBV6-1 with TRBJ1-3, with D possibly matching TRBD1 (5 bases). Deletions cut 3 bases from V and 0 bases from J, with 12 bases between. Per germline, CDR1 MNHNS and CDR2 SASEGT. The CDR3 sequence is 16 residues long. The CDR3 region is CASSDGGTISGNTIYF. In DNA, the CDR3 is TGTGCCAGCAGTGACGGGGGGACTATCTCTGGAAACACCATATATTTT.

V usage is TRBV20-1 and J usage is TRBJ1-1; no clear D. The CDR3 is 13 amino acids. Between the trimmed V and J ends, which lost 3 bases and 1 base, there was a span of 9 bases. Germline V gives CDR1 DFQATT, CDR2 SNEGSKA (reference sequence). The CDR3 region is CSASRTPNTEAFF. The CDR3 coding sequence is TGCAGTGCTAGTCGCACTCCGAACACTGAAGCTTTCTTT.

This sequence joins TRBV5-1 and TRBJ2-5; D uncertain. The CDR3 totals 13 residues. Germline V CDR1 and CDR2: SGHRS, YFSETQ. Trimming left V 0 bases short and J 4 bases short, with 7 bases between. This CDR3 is CASSLASRETQYF. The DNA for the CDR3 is TGCGCCAGCAGCTTGGCCTCGCGAGAGACCCAGTACTTC.

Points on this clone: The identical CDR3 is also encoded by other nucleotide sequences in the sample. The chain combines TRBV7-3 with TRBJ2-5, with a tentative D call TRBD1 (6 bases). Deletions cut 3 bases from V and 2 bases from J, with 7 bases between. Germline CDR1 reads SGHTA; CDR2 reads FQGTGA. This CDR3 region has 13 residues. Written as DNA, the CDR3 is TGTGCCAGCAGCTTTGACAGGCAAGAGACCCAGTACTTC. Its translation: CASSFDRQETQYF.

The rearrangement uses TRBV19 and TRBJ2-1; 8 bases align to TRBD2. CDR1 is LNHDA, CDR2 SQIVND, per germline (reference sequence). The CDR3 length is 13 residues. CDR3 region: CASGERERNEQFF. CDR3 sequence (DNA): TGTGCTTCAGGCGAGCGGGAGAGGAATGAGCAGTTCTTC.

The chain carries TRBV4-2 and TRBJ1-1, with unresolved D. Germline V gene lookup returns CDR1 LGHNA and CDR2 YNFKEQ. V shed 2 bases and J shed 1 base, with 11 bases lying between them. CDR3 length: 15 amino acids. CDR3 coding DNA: TGTGCCAGCAGCCAACCGAACCGACAGAACACTGAAGCTTTCTTT. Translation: CASSQPNRQNTEAFF.

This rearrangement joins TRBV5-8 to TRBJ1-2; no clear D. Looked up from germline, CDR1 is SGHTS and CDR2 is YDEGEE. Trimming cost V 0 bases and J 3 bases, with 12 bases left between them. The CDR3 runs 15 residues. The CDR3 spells CASSLAGGVDYGYTF. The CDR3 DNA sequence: TGTGCCAGCAGCTTGGCCGGCGGGGTAGACTATGGCTACACCTTC.